Presented here are 24 T cell receptor beta chains from one specimen sequenced in a study of control samples from healthy donors and cancer patients. Here immunoSEQ multiplex PCR was the method, and the copy in TCRdb shows in-frame clones only, minus some. The data show roughly 41,000 clones, about 94% seen once. Sequencing input: blood. These receptors all stem from a man in his 60s in good health.

This sequence joins TRBV29-1 and TRBJ2-1; 10 bases line up with TRBD2. CDR1 and CDR2 from the germline V gene are SQVTM and ANQGSEA. The V gene end was trimmed by 4 bases and the J gene end by 2 bases; junction bases not matched to a gene: 5. The CDR3 is 15 amino acids. The CDR3 reads CSVVLAGVPYNEQFF. The DNA for the CDR3 is TGCAGCGTTGTCCTAGCGGGAGTCCCCTACAATGAGCAGTTCTTC.

The genes are TRBV10-1 and TRBJ2-7; TRBD2 is a possible D gene (6 bases). Germline CDR1 and CDR2: WNHNN and SYGVQD (reference sequence). Trimming took 0 bases from V and 5 from J, leaving 11 bases between them. The CDR3 consists of 14 residues. CDR3 amino acids: CASSESSGVNEQYF. The CDR3 coding sequence is TGCGCCAGCAGTGAGTCATCGGGAGTAAACGAGCAGTACTTC.

The chain employs TRBV19 and TRBJ2-7; D unclear. Germline CDR1 LNHDA, CDR2 SQIVND (reference sequence). This CDR3 has 11 amino acids. Between the trimmed V and J ends, which lost 8 bases and 4 bases, there was a span of 9 bases. The CDR3 DNA follows: TGTGCCAGTTCACATGGGTACGAGCAGTACTTC. Protein product: CASSHGYEQYF.

The chain employs TRBV15 and TRBJ1-1; TRBD1 might be the D (5 bases). Trimming left V 0 bases short and J 6 bases short, with 14 bases between. The CDR3 contains 15 residues. Germline CDR1 LNHNV, CDR2 YYDKDF (reference sequence). The CDR3 here is CATSRDRGVNAEAFF. The CDR3 DNA follows: TGTGCCACCAGCAGAGATCGAGGGGTTAACGCTGAAGCTTTCTTT.

The chain recombines TRBV4-1 with TRBJ2-2, with TRBD2 identical over 7 bases. With V trimmed by 0 bases and J by 3 bases, 7 bases remained unmatched. The CDR3 consists of 17 residues. Germline V lookup: CDR1 MGHRA, CDR2 YSYEKL. This chain's CDR3 is CASSQDFWLADTGELFF. The CDR3 DNA reads TGCGCCAGCAGCCAAGATTTTTGGCTAGCGGACACCGGGGAGCTGTTTTTT.

This chain uses TRBV19 with TRBJ2-5, with D possibly matching TRBD2 (5 bases). The germline V gene encodes CDR1 LNHDA and CDR2 SQIVND (reference sequence). The CDR3 covers 14 residues. V lost 4 bases and J 2 bases, leaving 11 bases between the germline ends. CDR3 bases: TGTGCCAGTAGTACCTCCGGGGTACAAGAGACCCAGTACTTC. Residues: CASSTSGVQETQYF.

The rearrangement links TRBV3-1 (or the pseudogene TRBV3-2) to TRBJ1-3; TRBD1 agrees at 7 bases. The CDR3 runs to 15 residues. Germline values: CDR1 LGHDT, CDR2 YNNKEL (reference sequence). Trimming at V came to 4 bases and at J to 4 bases, leaving 7 bases not matched to a gene. CDR3 loop: CASSRPTGRGNTIYF. DNA for the CDR3: TGTGCCAGCAGCCGCCCGACAGGGAGAGGAAACACCATATATTTT.

The genes are TRBV11-3 and TRBJ1-1, with D perhaps TRBD1 (5 bases). The CDR3 consists of 12 residues. Germline V lookup: CDR1 SGHNT, CDR2 YENEEA. V was shortened by 5 bases and J by 8 bases, with 12 bases between the two germline ends. The CDR3 nucleotides read TGTGCCAGCAGCCCCGGGGCGCCAGAAGCTTTCTTT. Protein product: CASSPGAPEAFF.

V usage is TRBV19 and J usage is TRBJ2-2; 11 bases map to TRBD2. CDR3 size: 15 residues. CDR1 and CDR2 (germline): LNHDA, SQIVND (reference sequence). With 3 bases clipped from V and 5 bases from J, the junction kept 2 bases outside the gene matches. CDR3 region: CASSIPSGRTGELFF. Here the CDR3 DNA reads TGTGCCAGTAGTATCCCTAGCGGGAGGACCGGGGAGCTGTTTTTT.

The chain uses TRBV6-5 and TRBJ1-5, with D uncertain. The germline gives CDR1 MNHEY, CDR2 SVGAGI. V lost 6 bases and J lost 0, with 12 bases in between. This CDR3 spans 15 amino acids. The CDR3 loop reads CASRPRDVSNQPQHF. The CDR3 DNA follows: TGTGCCAGCAGACCGAGGGATGTTAGCAATCAGCCCCAGCATTTT.

V gene TRBV29-1 combines with J gene TRBJ1-2, with 7 bases aligning to TRBD1. The ends lost 6 bases at V and 5 bases at J; junction bases unmatched: 9. CDR3 length: 13 residues. From germline, CDR1 is SQVTM and CDR2 ANQGSEA. The CDR3: CSVTRQGDYGYTF. The DNA for the CDR3 is TGCAGCGTCACTCGACAGGGTGATTATGGCTACACCTTC.

This sequence joins TRBV9 and TRBJ1-3; no clear D gene. Germline CDR1 reads SGDLS; CDR2 reads YYNGEE. The CDR3 spans 13 residues. The V gene lost 2 bases and the J gene lost 0 bases, with 3 bases spanning the gap. The CDR3 sequence is CASSVRSGNTIYF. CDR3 bases: TGTGCCAGCAGCGTGCGCTCTGGAAACACCATATATTTT.

In DNA form, the CDR3 reads TGTGCCAGCAGTTTTCCCCCCGGTCAGCCCCAGCATTTT. Its protein is CASSFPPGQPQHF. This chain joins TRBV28 and TRBJ1-5; D not certain. The V and J ends lost 3 bases and 6 bases respectively, with 9 bases between them. The germline CDR1 and CDR2 sequences are MDHEN and SYDVKM. CDR3 length: 13 amino acids.

The CDR3 here is CASSDSTMSQFF. In DNA, the CDR3 is TGTGCCAGCAGTGACAGTACAATGAGCCAGTTCTTC. The V and J genes are TRBV6-1 and TRBJ2-1; no reliable D call. Trimming removed 3 bases at V and 13 bases at J, with 13 bases between. The CDR3 is made up of 12 amino acids. Per the germline V gene, CDR1 is MNHNS and CDR2 is SASEGT.

There are a few counts of this clone. The chain recombines TRBV4-1 with TRBJ1-5; D gene uncertain. This CDR3 spans 13 amino acids. Germline values: CDR1 MGHRA, CDR2 YSYEKL. V lost 0 bases to trimming and J lost 7 bases, with 7 bases between them. For the CDR3, the DNA is TGCGCCAGCAGCCAAGATCTTCGACAGCCCCAGCATTTT. This gives the protein CASSQDLRQPQHF.

This sequence joins TRBV6-5 and TRBJ1-1, with 8 bases fitting TRBD1. The CDR3 is 14 residues long. V trimming: 4 bases; J trimming: 4 bases; junction bases outside the gene matches: 5. CDR1 is MNHEY, CDR2 SVGAGI, per germline. The CDR3 here is CASSLQGGATEAFF. CDR3 nucleotide sequence: TGTGCCAGCAGTTTACAGGGGGGGGCCACTGAAGCTTTCTTT.

The chain recombines TRBV6-1 with TRBJ1-1; 7 bases agree with TRBD1. The CDR3 sequence is 13 residues long. The V gene's germline CDR1 is MNHNS and CDR2 SASEGT. J was trimmed by 5 bases and V by 2 bases; bases with no gene match: 2. The CDR3 here is CASSETRGTEAFF. CDR3 in DNA: TGTGCCAGCAGTGAAACCAGGGGGACTGAAGCTTTCTTT.

The rearrangement joins TRBV29-1 to TRBJ1-1, with no clear D. Germline values: CDR1 SQVTM, CDR2 ANQGSEA. Trimming removed 3 bases at V and 5 bases at J, with 19 bases between. The CDR3 runs 15 residues. This CDR3 is CSVDLVGRSRTEAFF. The DNA of the CDR3 is TGCAGCGTTGACTTGGTCGGCAGGTCGCGGACTGAAGCTTTCTTT.

A single count supports this clone. The genes are TRBV28 and TRBJ1-3; TRBD1 is a possible D gene (6 bases). The CDR3 extends over 16 amino acids. Between the trimmed V and J ends, which lost 6 bases and 0 bases, there was a span of 15 bases. Germline V gene sequence: CDR1 MDHEN, CDR2 SYDVKM. In DNA form, the CDR3 reads TGTGCCAGCAGCCCAGGGGCGAATCCCTCTGGAAACACCATATATTTT. The encoded protein is CASSPGANPSGNTIYF.

The chain couples TRBV6-4 to TRBJ2-5; no definite D call. Germline V lookup: CDR1 MRHNA, CDR2 SNTAGT. V lost 3 bases and J 1 base, leaving 6 bases between the germline ends. The CDR3 has 13 residues. CDR3 amino acids: CASSEHFQETQYF. The CDR3 DNA reads TGTGCCAGCAGTGAGCACTTCCAAGAGACCCAGTACTTC.

This clone was counted between two and nine times. This rearrangement joins TRBV11-3 to TRBJ2-5, with 7 bases identical to TRBD2. Germline V CDR1 and CDR2: SGHNT, YENEEA. The trim removed 5 bases at V and 2 bases at J, leaving 11 bases unmatched. This CDR3 has 16 amino acids. CDR3: CASSALLADLQETQYF. CDR3 DNA: TGTGCCAGCAGCGCGCTCCTAGCGGACTTACAAGAGACCCAGTACTTC.

The V call is TRBV30, the J call TRBJ2-7; 11 nucleotides agree with TRBD2. CDR1 is GTSNPN and CDR2 is SVGIG in the germline V gene (reference sequence). J lost 7 bases, V lost 8 bases, and 7 bases had no gene match. The CDR3 runs 12 residues. The CDR3 bases are TGTGCCCTAGCGGGAGGACCGACGGAGCAGTACTTC. Amino acid sequence: CALAGGPTEQYF.

CDR3 loop: CATSLGWGNEQFF. The CDR3 DNA is TGTGCCACCTCCTTGGGATGGGGGAATGAGCAGTTCTTC. The gene calls are TRBV11-2 and TRBJ2-1, with D tentatively TRBD1 or TRBD2 (5 bases each). CDR1 and CDR2 (germline): SGHAT, FQNNGV. There are 13 residues in the CDR3. V shed 10 bases and J shed 7 bases, with 17 bases lying between them.

CDR3 DNA: TGTGCCAGCAGCTGGGACAACTCCTATAATTCACCCCTCCACTTT. Translating it yields CASSWDNSYNSPLHF. The chain couples TRBV6-6 to TRBJ1-6, with TRBD1 as a possible D gene (6 bases). In germline, CDR1 is MNHNY, CDR2 SVGAGI (reference sequence). This CDR3 region has 15 residues. The V and J ends lost 6 bases and 0 bases respectively, with 9 bases between them.